The 31 T cell receptor beta chains below all came from one sample that was sequenced in a study of blood T cell repertoires in COVID-19. Profiled with immunoSEQ multiplex PCR; TCRdb holds only in-frame clones, not every one. The sample lists 270,000 or so clones, about 89% seen once, with 2.6% in the top ten. Sample: PBMCs or T cells enriched from blood (not recorded which). The origin of the receptors is a woman between 18 and 29 years old who had recovered from COVID-19.

The chain employs TRBV7-9 and TRBJ1-2; a weak D match, TRBD1 (5 bases). From germline, CDR1 is SEHNR and CDR2 FQNEAQ (reference sequence). Trimming pared 5 bases from V and 7 bases from J, leaving 32 bases between. This CDR3 has 19 residues. Here the CDR3 reads CASSLQAGLRAPTSSGYTF. CDR3 in DNA: TGTGCCAGCAGCCTACAAGCGGGACTCCGGGCCCCAACTTCGAGTGGCTACACCTTC.

This clone appeared once. The gene calls are TRBV5-1 and TRBJ1-4, with a possible D match to TRBD1 (5 bases). The CDR3 runs to 15 residues. Trimming cost V 0 bases and J 7 bases, with 13 bases left between them. Germline CDR1 and CDR2: SGHRS and YFSETQ. CDR3 residues: CASSLAGGIREKLFF. CDR3 coding DNA: TGCGCCAGCAGCTTGGCCGGGGGGATCCGTGAAAAACTGTTTTTT.

In its sample, this clone was seen once. In DNA, the CDR3 is TGTGCCAGTAGTATCGGCCAGGGGGGCCACGAGCAGTACTTC. Encoded protein: CASSIGQGGHEQYF. V is TRBV19 and J is TRBJ2-7, with D perhaps TRBD1 (7 bases). Germline assignment: CDR1 LNHDA and CDR2 SQIVND (reference sequence). With 3 bases removed from V and 5 bases from J, the gap between germline ends came to 14 bases. There are 14 residues in the CDR3.

V is TRBV11-3 and J is TRBJ2-1, with a weak D call TRBD2 (6 bases). Germline lookup yields CDR1 SGHNT and CDR2 YENEEA. The CDR3 totals 17 residues. The V gene lost 0 bases and the J gene lost 0 bases, with 12 bases spanning the gap. Here the CDR3 reads CASSLDQEGFSYNEQFF. The CDR3 DNA reads TGTGCCAGCAGCTTAGATCAGGAGGGGTTCTCCTACAATGAGCAGTTCTTC.

This clone was recorded only once. CDR3 DNA: TGTGCCAGCAGTACCAGACTAGCTGGCACAGATACGCAGTATTTT. Translated, it gives CASSTRLAGTDTQYF. V usage is TRBV27 and J usage is TRBJ2-3; 7 nucleotides align to TRBD2. V trimming: 5 bases; J trimming: 1 base; junction bases outside the gene matches: 6. There are 15 residues in the CDR3. Germline V gene data show CDR1 as MNHEY and CDR2 as SMNVEV (reference sequence).

The chain couples TRBV9 to TRBJ2-7, with 9 bases that match TRBD2. There are 14 residues in the CDR3. Germline CDR1 and CDR2: SGDLS and YYNGEE. After removal of 2 bases from V and 1 base from J, the junction contained 1 base not matched to a gene. The CDR3 coding sequence is TGTGCCAGCAGCGTTAGCGGGAGATCCTACGAGCAGTACTTC. Translating it yields CASSVSGRSYEQYF.

This chain joins TRBV4-1 and TRBJ2-1, with D unresolved. This CDR3 has 11 residues. Trimming took 2 bases from V and 9 from J, leaving 5 bases between them. CDR1 MGHRA and CDR2 YSYEKL come from the germline V gene. CDR3 DNA: TGCGCCAGCAGCCAATCCAGTGAGCAGTTCTTC. This sequence encodes CASSQSSEQFF.

V gene TRBV5-6 combines with J gene TRBJ2-5, with TRBD2 matching over 7 bases. CDR1 is SGHDT and CDR2 is YYEEEE in the germline V gene. This CDR3 is 14 amino acids long. With 0 bases clipped from V and 5 bases from J, the junction kept 4 bases outside the gene matches. CDR3 in amino acids: CASSLDLRGETQYF. The CDR3 DNA reads TGTGCCAGCAGCTTGGACTTGCGGGGGGAGACCCAGTACTTC. The whole variable domain, remainder taken from reference TRBV5-6 and TRBJ2-5, is DAGVTQSPTHLIKTRGQQVTLRCSPKSGHDTVSWYQQALGQGPQFIFQYYEEEERQRGNFPDRFSGHQFPNYSSELNVNALLLGDSALYLCASSLDLRGETQYFGPGTRLLVL.

This sequence joins TRBV28 and TRBJ1-5; D may be TRBD1 (6 bases). This CDR3 is built from 19 residues. Trimming stripped 3 bases from V and 4 bases from J, with 25 bases between. The germline V gene has CDR1 MDHEN and CDR2 SYDVKM. CDR3 region: CASSFWVPDRNSFNQPQHF. CDR3 DNA: TGTGCCAGCAGTTTTTGGGTACCGGACAGAAACAGCTTTAATCAGCCCCAGCATTTT. The variable domain in full, completed from reference TRBV28 and TRBJ1-5, reads DVKVTQSSRYLVKRTGEKVFLECVQDMDHENMFWYRQDPGLGLRLIYFSYDVKMKEKGDIPEGYSVSREKKERFSLILESASTNQTSMYLCASSFWVPDRNSFNQPQHFGDGTRLSIL.

The CDR3 protein is CASSQDGSGPNNEQFF. For the CDR3, the DNA is TGTGCCAGCAGCCAAGATGGGAGCGGGCCTAACAATGAGCAGTTCTTC. The chain employs TRBV3-1 (or the pseudogene TRBV3-2) and TRBJ2-1; D perhaps matches TRBD2 (6 bases). V lost 0 bases to trimming and J lost 5 bases, with 14 bases between them. Germline loops: CDR1 LGHDT, CDR2 YNNKEL (reference sequence). This CDR3 has 16 residues.

This CDR3 reads CASSSQGLAGDSYNEQFF. DNA for the CDR3: TGTGCCAGCAGCTCCCAGGGGTTAGCGGGAGACTCCTACAATGAGCAGTTCTTC. The rearrangement links TRBV7-9 to TRBJ2-1; TRBD2 aligns across 9 bases. From germline, CDR1 is SEHNR and CDR2 FQNEAQ (reference sequence). Trimming took 4 bases from V and 0 from J; bases not matched to a gene: 10. This CDR3 has 18 residues.

CDR3 nucleotide sequence: TGTGCCAGCAAAGAAGAGGGTGGAGTTGAAAAACTGTTTTTT. Its translation is CASKEEGGVEKLFF. V gene TRBV2 combines with J gene TRBJ1-4; no reliable D call. Germline V gene data show CDR1 as SNHLY and CDR2 as FYNNEI. The CDR3 is made up of 14 amino acids. Deletions cut 7 bases from V and 7 bases from J, with 16 bases between.

The chain combines TRBV30 with TRBJ1-1, with D hard to call. With 2 bases removed from V and 3 bases from J, the gap between germline ends came to 13 bases. Germline-derived CDR1 and CDR2 are GTSNPN and SVGIG (reference sequence). The CDR3 sequence is 14 residues long. The CDR3 DNA reads TGTGCCTGGAGTCGCTGGAGGCCGGACACTGAAGCTTTCTTT. Its protein is CAWSRWRPDTEAFF.

This clone was detected only a few times. V usage is TRBV27 and J usage is TRBJ1-5, with D perhaps matching TRBD1 (6 bases). V was shortened by 5 bases and J by 6 bases, with 20 bases between the two germline ends. CDR1 and CDR2 from the germline V gene are MNHEY and SMNVEV (reference sequence). The CDR3 is made up of 16 amino acids. CDR3 amino acids: CASSPYEPGVGQPQHF. In nucleotides, the CDR3 is TGTGCCAGCAGTCCATATGAGCCAGGGGTAGGTCAGCCCCAGCATTTT.

The chain combines TRBV4-1 with TRBJ1-1, with D possibly TRBD1 on 5 matching bases. Germline CDR1 MGHRA, CDR2 YSYEKL. The CDR3 runs to 16 residues. With 4 bases removed from V and 4 bases from J, the gap between germline ends came to 19 bases. CDR3 region: CASSPAGGSTGTEAFF. In DNA, the CDR3 is TGCGCCAGCAGCCCTGCTGGGGGGAGTACTGGCACTGAAGCTTTCTTT.

The rearrangement links TRBV7-8 to TRBJ2-5; weak D call: TRBD2 (6 bases). Germline V gene lookup returns CDR1 SGHVS and CDR2 FQNEAQ. V was clipped by 5 bases and J by 2 bases, with 15 bases between them. The CDR3 is made up of 15 amino acids. This chain's CDR3 is CASSTSAGPQETQYF. Written as DNA, the CDR3 is TGTGCCAGCAGCACAAGCGCGGGACCTCAAGAGACCCAGTACTTC. Full variable domain (remainder filled in from reference TRBV7-8 and TRBJ2-5): GAGVSQSPRYKVAKRGQDVALRCDPISGHVSLFWYQQALGQGPEFLTYFQNEAQLDKSGLPSDRFFAERPEGSVSTLKIQRTQQEDSAVYLCASSTSAGPQETQYFGPGTRLLVL.

In its sample, this clone was seen a few times. The V call is TRBV28, the J call TRBJ1-2, with TRBD1 identical over 7 bases. With V trimmed by 2 bases and J by 11 bases, 5 bases remained unmatched. Germline V CDR1 and CDR2: MDHEN, SYDVKM. The CDR3 loop spans 12 amino acids. The CDR3 nucleotides are TGTGCCAGCAGTTTAAGGCAGGGGGAATACACCTTC. Translated: CASSLRQGEYTF.

The chain uses TRBV11-2 and TRBJ1-2, with D possibly TRBD1 on 5 matching bases. Germline CDR1 and CDR2: SGHAT and FQNNGV. Trimming pared 4 bases from V and 4 bases from J, leaving 10 bases between. This CDR3 region has 13 residues. The CDR3: CASSSTGAYGYTF. CDR3 DNA sequence: TGTGCCAGCAGCTCCACAGGTGCCTATGGCTACACCTTC.

This chain connects TRBV11-3 to TRBJ2-6; D is possibly TRBD2 (6 bases). CDR3 length: 16 amino acids. V was clipped by 2 bases and J by 2 bases, with 10 bases between them. Germline values: CDR1 SGHNT, CDR2 YENEEA. CDR3 coding DNA: TGTGCCAGCAGCTTATTTGCGGGAACTGGGGCCAACGTCCTGACTTTC. It translates to CASSLFAGTGANVLTF.

The V gene is TRBV5-1, the J gene TRBJ2-5; 11 nucleotides align to TRBD2. The germline gives CDR1 SGHRS, CDR2 YFSETQ. This CDR3 has 15 residues. The V segment lost 4 bases and the J segment 1 base; nucleotides outside the gene matches: 3. CDR3 sequence: CASSQGTSGQETQYF. CDR3 in DNA: TGCGCCAGCAGCCAGGGGACTAGCGGCCAAGAGACCCAGTACTTC.

The chain couples TRBV27 to TRBJ2-1, with 8 bases fitting TRBD2. J lost 10 bases, V lost 6 bases, and 11 bases had no gene match. The germline V gene has CDR1 MNHEY and CDR2 SMNVEV (reference sequence). The CDR3 is 14 residues long. This chain's CDR3 is CASRPGLAAREQFF. The CDR3, as DNA: TGTGCCAGCAGACCCGGACTAGCCGCCCGGGAGCAGTTCTTC.

This chain connects TRBV27 to TRBJ2-3; TRBD2 matches at 9 bases. V was pared by 3 bases and J by 5 bases, with 3 bases of the junction left unmatched. The CDR3 is made up of 14 amino acids. Germline V lookup: CDR1 MNHEY, CDR2 SMNVEV (reference sequence). The CDR3 spells CASSFWREGDTQYF. The CDR3 nucleotides read TGTGCCAGCAGTTTCTGGCGGGAGGGAGATACGCAGTATTTT.

This chain joins TRBV13 and TRBJ1-2; D is perhaps TRBD1 (5 bases). The CDR3 extends over 15 amino acids. V lost 5 bases to trimming and J lost 6 bases, with 19 bases between them. Germline V gene data show CDR1 as PRHDT and CDR2 as FYEKMQ (reference sequence). Here the CDR3 DNA reads TGTGCCAGCAGCGCAGGGCCAGGGTGGCGTGATGGCTACACCTTC. Amino acids: CASSAGPGWRDGYTF. The entire variable domain, with the rest obtained from reference TRBV13 and TRBJ1-2, is as follows: AAGVIQSPRHLIKEKRETATLKCYPIPRHDTVYWYQQGPGQDPQFLISFYEKMQSDKGSIPDRFSAQQFSDYHSELNMSSLELGDSALYFCASSAGPGWRDGYTFGSGTRLTVV.

V usage is TRBV9 and J usage is TRBJ1-6, with TRBD1 matching 9 bases. Per germline, CDR1 SGDLS and CDR2 YYNGEE. The J segment lost 11 bases and the V segment lost 2 bases, leaving 2 bases of the junction unmatched. The CDR3 extends over 13 amino acids. CDR3 sequence reads: CASSVGQGTPLHF. In DNA form, the CDR3 reads TGTGCCAGCAGCGTTGGACAGGGGACACCCCTCCACTTT.

V gene TRBV30 combines with J gene TRBJ1-1; the D gene is possibly TRBD1 (5 bases). Germline CDR1 is GTSNPN and CDR2 is SVGIG (reference sequence). V dropped 1 base and J dropped 1 base, with 16 bases sitting between them. The length of the CDR3 is 16 residues. In DNA form, the CDR3 reads TGTGCCTGGAGTGGCTTCCTAGGGGCCCAGAACACTGAAGCTTTCTTT. This codes for CAWSGFLGAQNTEAFF.

The V call is TRBV7-3, the J call TRBJ2-1, with TRBD2 matching over 7 bases. The germline CDR1 and CDR2 sequences are SGHTA and FQGTGA. The CDR3 is made up of 15 amino acids. V was clipped by 2 bases and J by 2 bases; unmatched bases: 3. The CDR3 nucleotides read TGTGCCAGCAGCTTATTTGCGGGGGCCTACAATGAGCAGTTCTTC. This codes for CASSLFAGAYNEQFF.

This clone was counted a single time. The chain combines TRBV5-1 with TRBJ1-2; 7 nucleotides match TRBD1. This CDR3 is 14 amino acids long. Trimming at V came to 1 base and at J to 4 bases, leaving 4 bases not matched to a gene. CDR1 and CDR2 from the germline V gene are SGHRS and YFSETQ. The CDR3 region has the DNA TGCGCCAGCAGCTTGCGGGACAGTACCTATGGCTACACCTTC. This sequence encodes CASSLRDSTYGYTF.

J is TRBJ2-7 and V is TRBV7-2; no clear D. The germline V gene encodes CDR1 SGHTA and CDR2 FQGNSA. CDR3 length equals 12 residues. Trimming removed 5 bases from V and 1 base from J, with 6 bases in between. CDR3 coding DNA: TGTGCCAGCAGCCCGAGTTCCTACGAGCAGTACTTC. As protein: CASSPSSYEQYF.

The genes are TRBV28 and TRBJ1-2, with TRBD1 matching over 12 bases. From germline, CDR1 is MDHEN and CDR2 SYDVKM. Unmatched junction bases numbered 9, after V lost 6 bases and J lost 4 bases. The CDR3 runs 16 residues. Here the CDR3 DNA reads TGTGCCAGCAGGGGGGACCCGGGACAGGGGGCCTATGGCTACACCTTC. Translated, it gives CASRGDPGQGAYGYTF.

The chain has TRBV5-4 and TRBJ2-2, with 11 bases matching TRBD1. Germline CDR1 reads SGHNT; CDR2 reads YYREEE (reference sequence). The CDR3 extends over 16 amino acids. The V and J ends lost 4 bases and 0 bases, in that order; junction bases with no gene match: 2. The CDR3 protein is CASSQGQGANTGELFF. The CDR3, as DNA: TGTGCCAGCAGCCAGGGACAGGGGGCGAACACCGGGGAGCTGTTTTTT.

The chain joins TRBV19 to TRBJ2-1; D is possibly TRBD2 (6 bases). The CDR3 is 14 residues long. Germline-derived CDR1 and CDR2 are LNHDA and SQIVND (reference sequence). V dropped 5 bases and J dropped 8 bases, with 16 bases sitting between them. As DNA, the CDR3 is TGTGCCAGTAGTCTATCGGGGAGGTTCGATGAGCAGTTCTTC. Translated, it gives CASSLSGRFDEQFF.